This T cell receptor (beta chain) appears in the sequencing data of a study of control samples from healthy donors and cancer patients. TCRdb keeps only in-frame clones here, not all; method: immunoSEQ multiplex PCR. This table holds about 140,000 clones, just over 85% found once. V trimming: 5 bases; J trimming: 1 base; junction bases outside the gene matches: 7. Germline CDR1 is MDHEN and CDR2 is SYDVKM. This CDR3 has 15 residues. The chain has TRBV28 and TRBJ1-2; 7 nucleotides align to TRBD1. Sequenced: blood. This clonotype was obtained from a young man in good health. DNA for the CDR3: TGTGCCAGCAGTGGGGGGGACAGCCTTAACTATGGCTACACCTTC. Encoded protein: CASSGGDSLNYGYTF.